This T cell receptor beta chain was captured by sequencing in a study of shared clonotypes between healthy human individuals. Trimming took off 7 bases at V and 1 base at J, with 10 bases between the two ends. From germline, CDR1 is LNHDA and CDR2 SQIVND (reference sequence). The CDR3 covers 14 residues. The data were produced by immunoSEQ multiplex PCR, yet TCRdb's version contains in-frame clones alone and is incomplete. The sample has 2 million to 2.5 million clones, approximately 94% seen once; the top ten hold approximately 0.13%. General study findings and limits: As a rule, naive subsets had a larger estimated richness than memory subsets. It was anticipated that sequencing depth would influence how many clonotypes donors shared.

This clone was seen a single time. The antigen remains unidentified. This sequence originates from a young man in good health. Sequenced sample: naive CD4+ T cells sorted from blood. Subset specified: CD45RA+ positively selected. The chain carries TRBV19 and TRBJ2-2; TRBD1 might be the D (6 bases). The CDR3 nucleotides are TGTGCCAGTAAAGGGACAAAGAACACCGGGGAGCTGTTTTTT. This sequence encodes CASKGTKNTGELFF.